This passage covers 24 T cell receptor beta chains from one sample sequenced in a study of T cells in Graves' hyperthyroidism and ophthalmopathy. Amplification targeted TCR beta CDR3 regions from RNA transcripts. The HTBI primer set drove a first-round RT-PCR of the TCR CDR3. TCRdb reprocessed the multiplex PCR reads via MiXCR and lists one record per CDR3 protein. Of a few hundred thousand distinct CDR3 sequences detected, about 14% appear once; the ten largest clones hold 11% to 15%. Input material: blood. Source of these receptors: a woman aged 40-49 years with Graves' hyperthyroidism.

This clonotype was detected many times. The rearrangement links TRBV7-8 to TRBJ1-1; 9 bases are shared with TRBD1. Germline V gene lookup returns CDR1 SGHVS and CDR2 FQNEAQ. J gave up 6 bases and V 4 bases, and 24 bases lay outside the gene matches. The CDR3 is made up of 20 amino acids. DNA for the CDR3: TGTGCCAGCAGCTCCCCCGGAGGTATGACAGGGACAGGGATTTACGCTGAAGCTTTCTTT. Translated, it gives CASSSPGGMTGTGIYAEAFF.

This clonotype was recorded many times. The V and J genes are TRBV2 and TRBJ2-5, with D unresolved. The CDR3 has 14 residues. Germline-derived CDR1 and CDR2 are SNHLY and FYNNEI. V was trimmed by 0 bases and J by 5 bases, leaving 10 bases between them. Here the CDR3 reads CASSEARNLETQYF. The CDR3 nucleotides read TGTGCCAGCAGTGAAGCGAGGAATTTGGAGACCCAGTACTTC.

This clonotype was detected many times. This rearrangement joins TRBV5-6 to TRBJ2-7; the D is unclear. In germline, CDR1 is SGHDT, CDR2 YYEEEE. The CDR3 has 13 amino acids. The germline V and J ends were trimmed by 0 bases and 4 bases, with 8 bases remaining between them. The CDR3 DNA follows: TGTGCCAGCAGCTTGGCGAGGAGTTACGAGCAGTACTTC. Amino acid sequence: CASSLARSYEQYF. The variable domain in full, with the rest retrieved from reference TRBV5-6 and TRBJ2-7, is DAGVTQSPTHLIKTRGQQVTLRCSPKSGHDTVSWYQQALGQGPQFIFQYYEEEERQRGNFPDRFSGHQFPNYSSELNVNALLLGDSALYLCASSLARSYEQYFGPGTRLTVT.

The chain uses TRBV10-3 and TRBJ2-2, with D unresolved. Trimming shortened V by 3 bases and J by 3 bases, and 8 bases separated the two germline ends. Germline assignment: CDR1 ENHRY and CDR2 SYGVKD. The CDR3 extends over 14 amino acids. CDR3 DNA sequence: TGTGCCATCAGTGAAACCCGGGACACCGGGGAGCTGTTTTTT. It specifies CAISETRDTGELFF.

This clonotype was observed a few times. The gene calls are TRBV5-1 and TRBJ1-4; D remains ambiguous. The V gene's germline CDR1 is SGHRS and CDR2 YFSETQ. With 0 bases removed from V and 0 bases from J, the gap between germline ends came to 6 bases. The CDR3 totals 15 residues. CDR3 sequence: CASSLVHPTNEKLFF. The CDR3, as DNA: TGCGCCAGCAGCTTGGTACATCCAACTAATGAAAAACTGTTTTTT.

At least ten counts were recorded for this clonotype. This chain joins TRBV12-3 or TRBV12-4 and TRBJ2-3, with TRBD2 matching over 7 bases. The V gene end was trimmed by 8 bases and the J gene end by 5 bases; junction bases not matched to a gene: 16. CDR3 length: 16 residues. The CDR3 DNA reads TGTGCCAGCCTTGGAGCGGGAAATCAAAAACGAGATACGCAGTATTTT. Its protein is CASLGAGNQKRDTQYF.

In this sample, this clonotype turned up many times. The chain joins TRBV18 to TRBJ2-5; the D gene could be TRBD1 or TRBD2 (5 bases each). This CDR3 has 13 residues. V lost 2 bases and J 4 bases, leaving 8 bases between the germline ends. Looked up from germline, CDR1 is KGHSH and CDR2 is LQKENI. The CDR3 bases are TGTGCCAGCTCACCAAAGGGACGAGAGACCCAGTACTTC. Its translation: CASSPKGRETQYF.

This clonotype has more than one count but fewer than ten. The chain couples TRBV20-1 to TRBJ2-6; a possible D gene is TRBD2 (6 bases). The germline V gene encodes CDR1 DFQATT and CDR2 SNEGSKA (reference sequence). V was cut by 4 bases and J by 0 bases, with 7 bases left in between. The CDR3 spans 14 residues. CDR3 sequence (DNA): TGCAGTGCTAAGGGAGGCTCTGGGGCCAACGTCCTGACTTTC. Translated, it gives CSAKGGSGANVLTF.

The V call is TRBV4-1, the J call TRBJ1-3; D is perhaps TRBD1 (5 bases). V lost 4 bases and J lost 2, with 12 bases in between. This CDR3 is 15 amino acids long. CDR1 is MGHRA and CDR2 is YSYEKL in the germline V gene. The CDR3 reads CASSRGEGPGNTIYF. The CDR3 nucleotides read TGCGCCAGCAGCCGAGGGGAGGGGCCTGGAAACACCATATATTTT.

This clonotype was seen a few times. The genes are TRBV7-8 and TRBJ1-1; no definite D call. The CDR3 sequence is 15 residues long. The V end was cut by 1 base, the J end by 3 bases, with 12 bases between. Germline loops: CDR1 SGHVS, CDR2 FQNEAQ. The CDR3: CASSLVESWDTEAFF. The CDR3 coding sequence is TGTGCCAGCAGCTTAGTCGAGAGTTGGGACACTGAAGCTTTCTTT. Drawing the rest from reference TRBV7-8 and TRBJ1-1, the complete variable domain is GAGVSQSPRYKVAKRGQDVALRCDPISGHVSLFWYQQALGQGPEFLTYFQNEAQLDKSGLPSDRFFAERPEGSVSTLKIQRTQQEDSAVYLCASSLVESWDTEAFFGQGTRLTVV.

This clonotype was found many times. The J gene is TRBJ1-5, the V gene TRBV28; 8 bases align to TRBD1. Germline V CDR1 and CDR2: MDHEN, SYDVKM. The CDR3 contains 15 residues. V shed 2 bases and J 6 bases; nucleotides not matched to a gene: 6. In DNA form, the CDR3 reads TGTGCCAGCAGTTTAGGACAGGGATTTCGTCAGCCCCAGCATTTT. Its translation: CASSLGQGFRQPQHF.

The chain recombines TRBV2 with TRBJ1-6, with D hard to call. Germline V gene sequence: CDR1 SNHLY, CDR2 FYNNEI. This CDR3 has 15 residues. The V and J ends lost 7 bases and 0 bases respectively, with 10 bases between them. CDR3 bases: TGTGCCAGCAAGGGTTCGAGCTCCTATAATTCACCCCTCCACTTT. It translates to CASKGSSSYNSPLHF. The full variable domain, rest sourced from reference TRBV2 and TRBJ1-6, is EPEVTQTPSHQVTQMGQEVILRCVPISNHLYFYWYRQILGQKVEFLVSFYNNEISEKSEIFDDQFSVERPDGSNFTLKIRSTKLEDSAMYFCASKGSSSYNSPLHFGNGTRLTVT.

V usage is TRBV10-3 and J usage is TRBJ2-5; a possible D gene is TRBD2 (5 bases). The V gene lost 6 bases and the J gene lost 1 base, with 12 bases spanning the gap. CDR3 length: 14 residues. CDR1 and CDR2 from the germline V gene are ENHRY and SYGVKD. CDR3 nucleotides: TGTGCCATCAGCCCGACGGGGATCCAAGAGACCCAGTACTTC. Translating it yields CAISPTGIQETQYF.

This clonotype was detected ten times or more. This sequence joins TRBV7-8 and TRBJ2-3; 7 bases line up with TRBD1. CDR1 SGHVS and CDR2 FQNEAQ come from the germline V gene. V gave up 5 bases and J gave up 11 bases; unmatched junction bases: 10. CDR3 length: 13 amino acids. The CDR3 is CASSPQLGGVQYF. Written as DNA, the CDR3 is TGTGCCAGCAGCCCACAGCTAGGGGGCGTGCAGTATTTT.

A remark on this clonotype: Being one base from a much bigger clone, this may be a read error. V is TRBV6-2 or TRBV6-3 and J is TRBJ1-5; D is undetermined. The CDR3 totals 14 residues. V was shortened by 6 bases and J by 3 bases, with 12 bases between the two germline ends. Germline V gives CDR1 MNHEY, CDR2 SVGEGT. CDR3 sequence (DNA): TGTGCCAGCAGCCAGCGTGGGAACAATCAGCCCCAGCATTTT. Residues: CASSQRGNNQPQHF.

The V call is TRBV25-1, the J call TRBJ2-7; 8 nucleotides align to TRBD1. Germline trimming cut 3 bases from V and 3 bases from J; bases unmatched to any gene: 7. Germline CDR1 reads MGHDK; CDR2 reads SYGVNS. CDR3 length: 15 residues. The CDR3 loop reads CASSDLDREGYEQYF. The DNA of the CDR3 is TGTGCCAGCAGTGACCTGGACAGGGAAGGCTACGAGCAGTACTTC.

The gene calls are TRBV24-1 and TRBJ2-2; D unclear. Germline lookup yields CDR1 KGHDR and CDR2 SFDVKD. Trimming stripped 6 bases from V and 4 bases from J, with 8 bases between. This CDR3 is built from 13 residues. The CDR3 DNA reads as TGTGCCACCAGTCATACTCCCACCGGGGAGCTGTTTTTT. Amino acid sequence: CATSHTPTGELFF.

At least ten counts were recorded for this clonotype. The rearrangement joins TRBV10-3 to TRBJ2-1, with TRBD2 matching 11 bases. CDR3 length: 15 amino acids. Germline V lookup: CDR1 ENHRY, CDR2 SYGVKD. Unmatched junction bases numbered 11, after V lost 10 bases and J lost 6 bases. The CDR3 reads CATLALAGESNEQFF. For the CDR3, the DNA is TGTGCCACCCTGGCACTAGCGGGAGAGAGCAATGAGCAGTTCTTC.

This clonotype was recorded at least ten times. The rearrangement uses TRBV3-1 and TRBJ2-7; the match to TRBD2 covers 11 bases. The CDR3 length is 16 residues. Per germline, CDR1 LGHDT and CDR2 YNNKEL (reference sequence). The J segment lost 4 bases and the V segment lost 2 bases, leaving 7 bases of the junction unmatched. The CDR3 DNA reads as TGTGCCAGCAGCCAAAAACTAGCGGGAGTTGTTTACGAGCAGTACTTC. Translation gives CASSQKLAGVVYEQYF.

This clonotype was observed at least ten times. The CDR3: CASSPTGTAVGNTIYF. The CDR3 bases are TGTGCCAGCAGTCCAACCGGGACCGCGGTTGGAAACACCATATATTTT. The V and J genes are TRBV3-1 and TRBJ1-3; tentative D call: TRBD1 (5 bases). V was shortened by 6 bases and J by 3 bases, with 18 bases between the two germline ends. Per the germline V gene, CDR1 is LGHDT and CDR2 is YNNKEL (reference sequence). The CDR3 has 16 residues.

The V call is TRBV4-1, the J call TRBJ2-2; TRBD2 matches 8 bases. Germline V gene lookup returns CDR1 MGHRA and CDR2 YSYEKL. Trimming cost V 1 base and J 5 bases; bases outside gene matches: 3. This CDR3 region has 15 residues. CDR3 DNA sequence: TGCGCCAGCAGCCAAGTAGCGGGATTTACCGGGGAGCTGTTTTTT. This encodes CASSQVAGFTGELFF.

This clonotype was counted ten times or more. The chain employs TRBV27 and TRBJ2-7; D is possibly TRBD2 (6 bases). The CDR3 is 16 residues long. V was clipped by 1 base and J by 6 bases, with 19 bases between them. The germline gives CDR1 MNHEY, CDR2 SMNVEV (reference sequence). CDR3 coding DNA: TGTGCCAGCAGTTTATTTAGGGCTAGCGTTGGAGGCGAGCAGTACTTC. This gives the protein CASSLFRASVGGEQYF.

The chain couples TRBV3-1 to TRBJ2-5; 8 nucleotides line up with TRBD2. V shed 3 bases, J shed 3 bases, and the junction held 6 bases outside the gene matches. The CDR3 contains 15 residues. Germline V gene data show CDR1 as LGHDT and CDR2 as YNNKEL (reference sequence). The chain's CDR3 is CASSQVSGIKETQYF. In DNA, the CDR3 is TGTGCCAGCAGCCAGGTTAGCGGGATTAAAGAGACCCAGTACTTC.

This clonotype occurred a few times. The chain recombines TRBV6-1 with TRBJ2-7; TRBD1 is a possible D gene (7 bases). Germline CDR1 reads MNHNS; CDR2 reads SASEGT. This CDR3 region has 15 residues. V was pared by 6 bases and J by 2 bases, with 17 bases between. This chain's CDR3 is CASSQGGGAAYEQYF. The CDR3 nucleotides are TGTGCCAGCAGCCAGGGGGGCGGGGCCGCCTACGAGCAGTACTTC.